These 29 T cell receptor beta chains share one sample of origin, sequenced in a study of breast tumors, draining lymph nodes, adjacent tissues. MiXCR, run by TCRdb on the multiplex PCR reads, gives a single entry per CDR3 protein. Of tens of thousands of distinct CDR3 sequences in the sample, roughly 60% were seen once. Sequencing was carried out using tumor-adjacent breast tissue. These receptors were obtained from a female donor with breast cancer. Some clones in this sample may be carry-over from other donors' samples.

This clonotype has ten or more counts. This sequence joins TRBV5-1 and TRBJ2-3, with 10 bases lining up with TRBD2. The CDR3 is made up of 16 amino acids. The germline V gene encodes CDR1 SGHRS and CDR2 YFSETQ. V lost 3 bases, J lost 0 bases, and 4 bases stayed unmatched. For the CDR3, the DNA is TGCGCCAGCAGCTCGGCTAGCGGGGGTAGCACAGATACGCAGTATTTT. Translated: CASSSASGGSTDTQYF.

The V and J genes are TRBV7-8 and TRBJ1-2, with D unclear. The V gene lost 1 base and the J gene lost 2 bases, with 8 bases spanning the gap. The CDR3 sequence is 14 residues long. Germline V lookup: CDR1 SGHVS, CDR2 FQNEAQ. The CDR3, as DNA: TGTGCCAGCAGCTTAGTTGGGCTGAACTATGGCTACACCTTC. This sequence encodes CASSLVGLNYGYTF.

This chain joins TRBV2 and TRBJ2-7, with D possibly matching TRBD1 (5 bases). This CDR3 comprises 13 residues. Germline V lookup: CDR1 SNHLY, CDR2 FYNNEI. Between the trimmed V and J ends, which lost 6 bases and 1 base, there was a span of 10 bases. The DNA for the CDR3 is TGTGCCAGCAGGCAGGGTGGATCCTACGAGCAGTACTTC. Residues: CASRQGGSYEQYF. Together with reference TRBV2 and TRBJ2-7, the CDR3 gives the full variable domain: EPEVTQTPSHQVTQMGQEVILRCVPISNHLYFYWYRQILGQKVEFLVSFYNNEISEKSEIFDDQFSVERPDGSNFTLKIRSTKLEDSAMYFCASRQGGSYEQYFGPGTRLTVT.

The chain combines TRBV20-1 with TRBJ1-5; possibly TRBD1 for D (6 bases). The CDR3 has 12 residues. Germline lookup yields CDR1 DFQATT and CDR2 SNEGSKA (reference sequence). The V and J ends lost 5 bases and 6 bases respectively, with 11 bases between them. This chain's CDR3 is CSAGGAGQPQHF. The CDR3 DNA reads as TGCAGTGCTGGGGGCGCCGGTCAGCCCCAGCATTTT.

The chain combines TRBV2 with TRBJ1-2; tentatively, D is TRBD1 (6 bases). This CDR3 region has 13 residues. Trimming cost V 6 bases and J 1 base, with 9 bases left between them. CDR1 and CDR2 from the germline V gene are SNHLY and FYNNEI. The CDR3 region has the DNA TGTGCCAGCAGGGCGGACAGTAACTATGGCTACACCTTC. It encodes CASRADSNYGYTF.

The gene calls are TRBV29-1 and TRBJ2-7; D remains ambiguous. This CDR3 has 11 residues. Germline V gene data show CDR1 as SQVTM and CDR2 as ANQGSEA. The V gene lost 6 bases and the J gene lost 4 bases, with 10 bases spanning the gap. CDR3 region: CSVVRLYEQYF. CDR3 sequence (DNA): TGCAGCGTAGTTCGGCTATACGAGCAGTACTTC.

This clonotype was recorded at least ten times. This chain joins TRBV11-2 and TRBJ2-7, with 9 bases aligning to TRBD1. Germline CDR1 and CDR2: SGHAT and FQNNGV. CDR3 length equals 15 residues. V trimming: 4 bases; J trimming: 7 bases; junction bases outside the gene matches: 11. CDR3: CASSSTGTGFGEQYF. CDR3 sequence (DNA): TGTGCCAGCAGCTCGACCGGGACAGGGTTCGGGGAGCAGTACTTC.

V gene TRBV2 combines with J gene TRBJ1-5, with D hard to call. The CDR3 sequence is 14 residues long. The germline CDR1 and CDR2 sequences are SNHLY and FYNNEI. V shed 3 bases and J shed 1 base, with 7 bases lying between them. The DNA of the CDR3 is TGTGCCAGCAGTGAGGGTACGAGCAATCAGCCCCAGCATTTT. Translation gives CASSEGTSNQPQHF.

CDR3 sequence (DNA): TGTGCCAGCAGCTTAGACTTCGTCAATGAGCAGTTCTTC. Its protein product is CASSLDFVNEQFF. The chain has TRBV4-2 and TRBJ2-1, with D unresolved. This CDR3 comprises 13 residues. CDR1 is LGHNA, CDR2 YNFKEQ, per germline. V lost 5 bases to trimming and J lost 6 bases, with 11 bases between them.

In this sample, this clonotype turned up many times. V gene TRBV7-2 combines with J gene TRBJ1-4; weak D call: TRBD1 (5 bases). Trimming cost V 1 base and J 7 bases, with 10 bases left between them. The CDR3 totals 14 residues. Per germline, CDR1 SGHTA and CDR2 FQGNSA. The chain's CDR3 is CASSLDQGAEKLFF. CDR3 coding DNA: TGTGCCAGCAGCTTAGATCAGGGCGCTGAAAAACTGTTTTTT.

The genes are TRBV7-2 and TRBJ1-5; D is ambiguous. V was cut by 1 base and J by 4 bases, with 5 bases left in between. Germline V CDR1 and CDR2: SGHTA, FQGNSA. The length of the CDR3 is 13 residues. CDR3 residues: CASSLGANQPQHF. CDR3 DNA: TGTGCCAGCAGCTTAGGGGCTAATCAGCCCCAGCATTTT.

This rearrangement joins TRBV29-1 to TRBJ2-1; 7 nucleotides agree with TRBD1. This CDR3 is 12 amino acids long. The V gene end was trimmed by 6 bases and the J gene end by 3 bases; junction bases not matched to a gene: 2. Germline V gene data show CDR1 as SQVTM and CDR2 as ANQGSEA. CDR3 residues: CSVGTDYNEQFF. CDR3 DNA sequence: TGCAGCGTGGGGACAGACTACAATGAGCAGTTCTTC.

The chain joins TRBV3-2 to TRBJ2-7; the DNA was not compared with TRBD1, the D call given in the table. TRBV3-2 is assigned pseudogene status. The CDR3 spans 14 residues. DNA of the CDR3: TGTGCCACCGACAGGGGGGTGACAGCCTACGAGCAGTACTTC. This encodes CATDRGVTAYEQYF.

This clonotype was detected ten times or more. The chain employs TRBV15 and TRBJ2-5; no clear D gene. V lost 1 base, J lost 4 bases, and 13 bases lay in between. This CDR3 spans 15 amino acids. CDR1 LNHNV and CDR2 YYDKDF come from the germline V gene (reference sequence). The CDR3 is CATSRVVSSVETQYF. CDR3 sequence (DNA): TGTGCCACCAGCAGAGTGGTTAGCTCAGTAGAGACCCAGTACTTC.

The CDR3 spells CASRHYSRSEKLFF. The CDR3 bases are TGTGCCAGCAGACACTACTCACGTTCCGAAAAACTGTTTTTT. This sequence joins TRBV12-3 or TRBV12-4 and TRBJ1-4; D not certain. V gave up 6 bases and J gave up 8 bases, with 16 bases separating them. CDR3 length: 14 residues.

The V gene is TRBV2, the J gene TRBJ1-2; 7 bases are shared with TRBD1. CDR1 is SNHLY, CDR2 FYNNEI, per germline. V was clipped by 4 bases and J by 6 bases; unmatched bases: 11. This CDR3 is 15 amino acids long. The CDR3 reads CASSASPGGRDGYTF. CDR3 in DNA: TGTGCCAGCAGTGCATCCCCAGGGGGAAGAGATGGCTACACCTTC.

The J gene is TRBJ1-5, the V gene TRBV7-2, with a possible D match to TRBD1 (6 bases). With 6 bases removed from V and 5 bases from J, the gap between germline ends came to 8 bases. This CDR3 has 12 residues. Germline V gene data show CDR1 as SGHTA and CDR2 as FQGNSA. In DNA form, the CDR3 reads TGTGCCAGCAGTCCAGGGGATCAGCCCCAGCATTTT. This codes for CASSPGDQPQHF.

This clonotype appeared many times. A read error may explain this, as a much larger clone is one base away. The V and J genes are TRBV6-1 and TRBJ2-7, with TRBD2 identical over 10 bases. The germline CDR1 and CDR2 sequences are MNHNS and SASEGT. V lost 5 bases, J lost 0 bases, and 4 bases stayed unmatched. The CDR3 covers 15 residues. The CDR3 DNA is TGTGCCAGCAGTCAACTAGCGGGACGCTCCTACGAGCAGTACTTC. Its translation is CASSQLAGRSYEQYF.

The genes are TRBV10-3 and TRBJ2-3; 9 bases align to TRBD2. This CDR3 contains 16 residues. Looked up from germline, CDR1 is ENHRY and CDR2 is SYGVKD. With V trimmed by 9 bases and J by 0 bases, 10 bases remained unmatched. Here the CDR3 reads CAIRTSVLSSTDTQYF. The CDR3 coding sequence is TGTGCCATTAGGACTAGCGTACTCTCTAGCACAGATACGCAGTATTTT.

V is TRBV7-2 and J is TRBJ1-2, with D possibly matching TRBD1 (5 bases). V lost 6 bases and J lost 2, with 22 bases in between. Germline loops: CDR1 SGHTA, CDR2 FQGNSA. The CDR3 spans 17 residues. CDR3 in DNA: TGTGCCAGCAGTTCCACCGGGGGGAACCCAAAAAACTATGGCTACACCTTC. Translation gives CASSSTGGNPKNYGYTF.

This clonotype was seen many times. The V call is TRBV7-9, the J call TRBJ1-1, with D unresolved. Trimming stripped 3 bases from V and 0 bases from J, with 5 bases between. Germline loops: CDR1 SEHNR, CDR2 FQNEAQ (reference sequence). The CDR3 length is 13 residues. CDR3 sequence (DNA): TGTGCCAGCAGCTTGAGTGTGAACACTGAAGCTTTCTTT. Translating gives CASSLSVNTEAFF.

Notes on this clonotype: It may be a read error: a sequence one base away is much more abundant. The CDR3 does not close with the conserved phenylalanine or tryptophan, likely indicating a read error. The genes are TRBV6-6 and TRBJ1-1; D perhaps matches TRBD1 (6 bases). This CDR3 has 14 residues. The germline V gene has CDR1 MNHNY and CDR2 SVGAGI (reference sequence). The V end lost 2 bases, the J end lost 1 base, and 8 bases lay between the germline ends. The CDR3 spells CASSYGGGNTEAFL. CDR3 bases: TGTGCCAGCAGTTACGGGGGCGGGAACACTGAAGCTTTCCTT.

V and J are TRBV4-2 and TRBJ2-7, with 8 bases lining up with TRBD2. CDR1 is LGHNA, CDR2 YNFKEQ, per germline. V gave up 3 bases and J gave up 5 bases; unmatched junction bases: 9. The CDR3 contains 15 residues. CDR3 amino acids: CASSQGLGSGDEQYF. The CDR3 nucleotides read TGTGCCAGCAGCCAGGGACTAGGAAGTGGGGACGAGCAGTACTTC.

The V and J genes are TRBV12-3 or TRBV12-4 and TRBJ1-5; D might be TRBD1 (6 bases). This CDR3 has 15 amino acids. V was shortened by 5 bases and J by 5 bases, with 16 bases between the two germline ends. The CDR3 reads CASSTGTLNYQPQHF. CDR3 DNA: TGTGCCAGCAGTACCGGGACACTTAATTATCAGCCCCAGCATTTT.

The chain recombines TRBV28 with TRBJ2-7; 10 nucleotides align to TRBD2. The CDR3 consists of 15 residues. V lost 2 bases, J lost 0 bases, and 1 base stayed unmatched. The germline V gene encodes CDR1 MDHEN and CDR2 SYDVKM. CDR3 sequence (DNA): TGTGCCAGCAGTTTACTAGCGGGGGCCTCCTACGAGCAGTACTTC. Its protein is CASSLLAGASYEQYF.

CDR3 region: CSASPWTGKGETQYF. As DNA, the CDR3 is TGCAGTGCTAGCCCTTGGACGGGAAAAGGGGAGACCCAGTACTTC. The chain recombines TRBV20-1 with TRBJ2-5; tentatively, D is TRBD2 (5 bases). Germline V gives CDR1 DFQATT, CDR2 SNEGSKA (reference sequence). The CDR3 has 15 amino acids. V was trimmed by 3 bases and J by 5 bases, leaving 19 bases between them.

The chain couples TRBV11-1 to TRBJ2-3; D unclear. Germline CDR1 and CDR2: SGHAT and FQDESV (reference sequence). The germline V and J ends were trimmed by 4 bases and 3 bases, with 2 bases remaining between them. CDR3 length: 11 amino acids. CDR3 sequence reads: CASSWTDTQYF. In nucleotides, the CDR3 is TGTGCCAGCAGCTGGACAGATACGCAGTATTTT. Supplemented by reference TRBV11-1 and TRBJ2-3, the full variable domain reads EAEVAQSPRYKITEKSQAVAFWCDPISGHATLYWYRQILGQGPELLVQFQDESVVDDSQLPKDRFSAERLKGVDSTLKIQPAELGDSAMYLCASSWTDTQYFGPGTRLTVL.

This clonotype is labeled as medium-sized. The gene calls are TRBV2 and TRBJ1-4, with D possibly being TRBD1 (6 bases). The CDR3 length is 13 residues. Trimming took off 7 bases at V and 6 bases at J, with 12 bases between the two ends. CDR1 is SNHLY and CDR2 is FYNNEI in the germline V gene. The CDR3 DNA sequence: TGTGCCAGCACAGGGGAGTTCCATGAAAAACTGTTTTTT. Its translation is CASTGEFHEKLFF.

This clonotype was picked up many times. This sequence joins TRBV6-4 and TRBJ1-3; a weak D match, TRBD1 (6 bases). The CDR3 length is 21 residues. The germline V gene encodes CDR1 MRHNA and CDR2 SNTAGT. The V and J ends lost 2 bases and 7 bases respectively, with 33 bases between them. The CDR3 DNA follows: TGTGCCAGCAGTGACACCGACTTCCAGGACAGCAAACAGTTATGTAGGAACACCATATATTTT. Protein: CASSDTDFQDSKQLCRNTIYF.